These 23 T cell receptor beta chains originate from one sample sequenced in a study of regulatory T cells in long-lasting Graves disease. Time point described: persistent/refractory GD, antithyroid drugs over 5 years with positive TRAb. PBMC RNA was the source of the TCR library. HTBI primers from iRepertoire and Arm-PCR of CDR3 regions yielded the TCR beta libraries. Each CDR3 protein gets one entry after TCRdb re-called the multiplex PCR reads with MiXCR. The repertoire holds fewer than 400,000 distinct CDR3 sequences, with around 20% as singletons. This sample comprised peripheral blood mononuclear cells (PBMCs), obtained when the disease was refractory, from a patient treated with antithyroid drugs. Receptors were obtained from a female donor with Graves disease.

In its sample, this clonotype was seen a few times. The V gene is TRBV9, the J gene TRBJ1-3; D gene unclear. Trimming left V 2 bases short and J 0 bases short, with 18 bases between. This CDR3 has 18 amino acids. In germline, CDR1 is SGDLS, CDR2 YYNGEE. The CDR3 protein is CASSVSVGLRDSGNTIYF. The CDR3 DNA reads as TGTGCCAGCAGCGTTTCCGTGGGCCTGAGGGACTCTGGAAACACCATATATTTT.

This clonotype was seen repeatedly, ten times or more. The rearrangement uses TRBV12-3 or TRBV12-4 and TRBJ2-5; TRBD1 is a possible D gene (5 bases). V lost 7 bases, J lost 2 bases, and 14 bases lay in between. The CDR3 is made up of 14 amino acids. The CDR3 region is CASTLDSRQETQYF. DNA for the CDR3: TGTGCCAGCACCCTCGACAGTCGGCAAGAGACCCAGTACTTC.

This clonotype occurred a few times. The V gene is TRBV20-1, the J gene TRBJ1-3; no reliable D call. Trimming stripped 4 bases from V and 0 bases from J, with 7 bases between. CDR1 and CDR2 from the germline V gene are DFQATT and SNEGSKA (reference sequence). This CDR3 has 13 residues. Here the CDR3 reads CSATTSSGNTIYF. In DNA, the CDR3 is TGCAGTGCTACCACATCCTCTGGAAACACCATATATTTT.

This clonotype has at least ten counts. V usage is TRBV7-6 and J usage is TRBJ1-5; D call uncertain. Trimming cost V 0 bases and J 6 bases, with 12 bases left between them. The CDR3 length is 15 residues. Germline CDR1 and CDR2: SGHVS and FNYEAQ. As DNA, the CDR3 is TGTGCCAGCAGCTTAGCGGTCGCTAGCGTTCAGCCCCAGCATTTT. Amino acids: CASSLAVASVQPQHF.

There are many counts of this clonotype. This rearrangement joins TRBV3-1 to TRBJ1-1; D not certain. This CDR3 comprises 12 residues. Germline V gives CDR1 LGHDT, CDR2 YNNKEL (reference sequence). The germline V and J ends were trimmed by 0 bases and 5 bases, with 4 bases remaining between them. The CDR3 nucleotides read TGTGCCAGCAGCCAAGACGGTACTGAAGCTTTCTTT. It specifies CASSQDGTEAFF.

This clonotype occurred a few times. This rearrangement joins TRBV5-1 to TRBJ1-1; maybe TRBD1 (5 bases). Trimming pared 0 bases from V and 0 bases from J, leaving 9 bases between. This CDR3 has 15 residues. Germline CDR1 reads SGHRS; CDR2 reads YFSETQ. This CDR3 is CASSLGGKMNTEAFF. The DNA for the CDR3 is TGCGCCAGCAGCTTGGGGGGGAAAATGAACACTGAAGCTTTCTTT.

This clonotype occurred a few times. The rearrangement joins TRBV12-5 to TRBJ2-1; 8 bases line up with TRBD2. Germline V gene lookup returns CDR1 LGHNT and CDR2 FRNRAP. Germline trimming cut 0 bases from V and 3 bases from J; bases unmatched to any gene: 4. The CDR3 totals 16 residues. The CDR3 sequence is CASGLVFSGNYNEQFF. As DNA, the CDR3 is TGTGCTAGTGGTTTGGTCTTTAGCGGGAACTACAATGAGCAGTTCTTC.

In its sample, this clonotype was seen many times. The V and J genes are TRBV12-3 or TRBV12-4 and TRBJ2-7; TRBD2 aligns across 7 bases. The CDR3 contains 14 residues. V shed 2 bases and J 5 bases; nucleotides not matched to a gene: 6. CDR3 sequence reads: CASSLPGGLDEQYF. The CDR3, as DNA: TGTGCCAGCAGTTTACCCGGGGGGTTGGACGAGCAGTACTTC.

This CDR3 is CASTTEPESSGSYGTGELFF. CDR3 coding DNA: TGTGCCAGCACCACGGAACCAGAAAGTAGCGGGAGTTATGGGACCGGGGAGCTGTTTTTT. The chain combines TRBV6-1 with TRBJ2-2; TRBD2 agrees at 9 bases. The CDR3 runs to 20 residues. The trim removed 7 bases at V and 5 bases at J, leaving 23 bases unmatched. CDR1 is MNHNS, CDR2 SASEGT, per germline.

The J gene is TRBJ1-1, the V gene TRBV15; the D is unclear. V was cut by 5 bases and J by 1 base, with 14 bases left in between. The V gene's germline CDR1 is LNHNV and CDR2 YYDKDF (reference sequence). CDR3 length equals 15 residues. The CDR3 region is CATSPMRQSNTEAFF. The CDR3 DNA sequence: TGTGCCACCAGCCCCATGCGCCAGTCGAACACTGAAGCTTTCTTT.

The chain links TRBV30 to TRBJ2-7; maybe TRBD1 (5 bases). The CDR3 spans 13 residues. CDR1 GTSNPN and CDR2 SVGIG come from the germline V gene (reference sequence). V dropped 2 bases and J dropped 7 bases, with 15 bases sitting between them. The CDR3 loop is CAWSWGVPEEQYF. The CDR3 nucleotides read TGTGCCTGGAGTTGGGGCGTCCCGGAGGAGCAGTACTTC.

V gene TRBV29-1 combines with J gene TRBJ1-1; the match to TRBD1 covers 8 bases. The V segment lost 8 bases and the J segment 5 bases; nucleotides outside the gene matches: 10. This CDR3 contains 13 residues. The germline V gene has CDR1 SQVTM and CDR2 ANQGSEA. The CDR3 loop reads CSTRTGMRTEAFF. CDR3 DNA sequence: TGCAGCACGAGGACAGGGATGAGGACTGAAGCTTTCTTT.

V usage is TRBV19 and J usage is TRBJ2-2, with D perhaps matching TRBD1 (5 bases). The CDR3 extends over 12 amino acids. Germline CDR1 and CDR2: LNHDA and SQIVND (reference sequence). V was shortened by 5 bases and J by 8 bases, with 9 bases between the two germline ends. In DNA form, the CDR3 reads TGTGCCAGTAGTTACCAGGGAGGGGAGCTGTTTTTT. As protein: CASSYQGGELFF. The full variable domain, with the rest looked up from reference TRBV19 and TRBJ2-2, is DGGITQSPKYLFRKEGQNVTLSCEQNLNHDAMYWYRQDPGQGLRLIYYSQIVNDFQKGDIAEGYSVSREKKESFPLTVTSAQKNPTAFYLCASSYQGGELFFGEGSRLTVL.

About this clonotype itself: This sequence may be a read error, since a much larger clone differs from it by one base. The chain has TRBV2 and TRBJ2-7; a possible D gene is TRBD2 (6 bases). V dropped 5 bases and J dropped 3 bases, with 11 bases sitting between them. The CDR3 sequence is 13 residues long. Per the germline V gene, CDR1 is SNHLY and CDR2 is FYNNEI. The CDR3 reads CASSSSDFYEQYF. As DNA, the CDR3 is TGTGCCAGCAGTTCTAGCGATTTCTACGAGCAGTACTTC.

The CDR3 nucleotides read TGCAGCGTTGAGCAGGGCCCGGAGACCCAGTACTTC. Protein product: CSVEQGPETQYF. The chain has TRBV29-1 and TRBJ2-5; maybe TRBD1 (5 bases). CDR3 size: 12 residues. Trimming left V 3 bases short and J 5 bases short, with 10 bases between. The germline gives CDR1 SQVTM, CDR2 ANQGSEA.

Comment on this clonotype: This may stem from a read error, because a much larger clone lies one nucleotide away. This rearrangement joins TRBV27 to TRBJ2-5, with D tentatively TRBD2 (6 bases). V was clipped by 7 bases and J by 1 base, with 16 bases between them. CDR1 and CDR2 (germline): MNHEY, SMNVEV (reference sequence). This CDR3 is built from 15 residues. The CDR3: CASTTHGRSQETQYF. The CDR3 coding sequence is TGTGCCAGCACCACCCACGGGAGAAGCCAAGAGACCCAGTACTTC.

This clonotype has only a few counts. CDR3 residues: CASSFAVQPYGYTF. The CDR3 DNA is TGTGCCAGCAGCTTCGCGGTACAGCCCTATGGCTACACCTTC. The chain uses TRBV7-8 and TRBJ1-2; D call uncertain. This CDR3 is 14 amino acids long. Deletions cut 3 bases from V and 4 bases from J, with 12 bases between. CDR1 and CDR2 (germline): SGHVS, FQNEAQ.

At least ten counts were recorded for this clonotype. The CDR3 bases are TGTGCCTGGATACACACTGAAGCTTTCTTT. Translating gives CAWIHTEAFF. The chain combines TRBV30 with TRBJ1-1; no reliable D call. Germline V CDR1 and CDR2: GTSNPN, SVGIG (reference sequence). V was cut by 4 bases and J by 3 bases, with 3 bases left in between. This CDR3 is built from 10 residues.

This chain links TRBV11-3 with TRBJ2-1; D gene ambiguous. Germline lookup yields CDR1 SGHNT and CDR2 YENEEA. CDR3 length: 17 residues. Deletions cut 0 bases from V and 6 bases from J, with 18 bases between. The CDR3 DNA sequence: TGTGCCAGCAGCTTAGATCAAAGTGTCCTGAAGCGCAATGAGCAGTTCTTC. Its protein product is CASSLDQSVLKRNEQFF.

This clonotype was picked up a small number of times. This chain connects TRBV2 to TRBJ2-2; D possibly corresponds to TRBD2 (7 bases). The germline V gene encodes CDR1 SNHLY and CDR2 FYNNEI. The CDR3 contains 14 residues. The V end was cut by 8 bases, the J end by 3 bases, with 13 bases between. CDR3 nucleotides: TGTGCCAGCGACCGGGGGGCCGACACCGGGGAGCTGTTTTTT. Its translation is CASDRGADTGELFF.

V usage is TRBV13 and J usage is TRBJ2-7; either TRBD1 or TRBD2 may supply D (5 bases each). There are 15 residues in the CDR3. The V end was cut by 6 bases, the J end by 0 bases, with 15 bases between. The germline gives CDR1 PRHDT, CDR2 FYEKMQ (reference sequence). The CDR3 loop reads CASSFPGRASYEQYF. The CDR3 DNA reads TGTGCCAGCAGTTTTCCGGGACGGGCCTCCTACGAGCAGTACTTC.

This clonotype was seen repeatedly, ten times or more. Here the CDR3 reads CSVVSGGNTEAFF. CDR3 DNA sequence: TGCAGCGTTGTTTCGGGGGGGAACACTGAAGCTTTCTTT. The rearrangement uses TRBV29-1 and TRBJ1-1, with a weak D call TRBD1 (5 bases). Germline V CDR1 and CDR2: SQVTM, ANQGSEA. V lost 4 bases, J lost 1 base, and 10 bases lay in between. This CDR3 contains 13 residues.

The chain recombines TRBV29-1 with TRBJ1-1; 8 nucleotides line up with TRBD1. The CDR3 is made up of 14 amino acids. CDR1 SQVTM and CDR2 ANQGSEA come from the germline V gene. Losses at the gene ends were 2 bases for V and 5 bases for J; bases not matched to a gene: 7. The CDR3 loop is CSVENRGRGTEAFF. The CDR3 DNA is TGCAGCGTTGAAAACAGGGGGAGAGGGACTGAAGCTTTCTTT.